This TCR beta chain originates from a study of shared clonotypes between healthy human individuals. About this clone: The antigen is not known.

The protocol was immunoSEQ multiplex PCR, while the TCRdb copy is restricted to in-frame clones and leaves out a portion. The repertoire has about 1 million clones, about 70% of them found once; the top ten carry 1.5%. Study-wide results and limits: Among donors, the sharing of clonotypes was expected to be influenced by sequencing depth. In contrast to clonotypes shared by all four donors, non-shared clonotypes had lower generation probabilities. Roughly 5% of naive CD4 clonotypes were shared across several donors.

This CDR3 comprises 16 residues. Germline assignment: CDR1 SGDLS and CDR2 YYNGEE. V trimming: 4 bases; J trimming: 1 base; junction bases outside the gene matches: 10. The chain carries TRBV9 and TRBJ1-2, with TRBD1 matching over 7 bases. The receptor was derived from a man younger than 35 in good health. Sequenced input: memory CD4+ T cells sorted from blood. Sample subset: CD45RA-negative fraction. CDR3 sequence (DNA): TGTGCCAGCAGCTCTCTGGGACAGATTAATAACTATGGCTACACCTTC. Translated: CASSSLGQINNYGYTF.